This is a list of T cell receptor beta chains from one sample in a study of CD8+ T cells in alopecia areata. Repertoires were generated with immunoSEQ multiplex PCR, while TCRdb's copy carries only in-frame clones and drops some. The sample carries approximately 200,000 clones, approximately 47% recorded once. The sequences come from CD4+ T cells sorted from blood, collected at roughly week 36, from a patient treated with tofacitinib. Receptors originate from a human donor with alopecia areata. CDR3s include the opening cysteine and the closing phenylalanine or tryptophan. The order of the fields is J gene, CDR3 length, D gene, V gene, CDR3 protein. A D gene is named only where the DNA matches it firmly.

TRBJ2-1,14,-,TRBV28,CASSSSREVNEQFF
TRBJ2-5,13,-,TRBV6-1,CASSATGWGTQYF
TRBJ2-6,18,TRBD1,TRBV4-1,CASSRRQGSPSGANVLTF
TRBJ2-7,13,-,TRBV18,CASSSVAESEQYF
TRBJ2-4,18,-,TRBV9,CASSVTWDSTLAKNIQYF
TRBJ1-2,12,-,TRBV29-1,CSARQTGYGYTF
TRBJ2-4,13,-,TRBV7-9,CASSSGTKNIQYF
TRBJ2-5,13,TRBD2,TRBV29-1,CSVDSGGQETQYF
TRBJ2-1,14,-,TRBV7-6,CASTQWGLYNEQFF
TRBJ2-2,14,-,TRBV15,CATSRDNRAGELFF
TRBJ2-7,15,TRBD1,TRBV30,CAWTPGTGGNYEQYF
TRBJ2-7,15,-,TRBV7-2,CASSRQTGLSYEQYF
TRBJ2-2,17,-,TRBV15,CATSREIDSANTGELFF
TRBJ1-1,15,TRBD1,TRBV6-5,CASIDRPGTGTEAFF